This paragraph reports one TCR beta chain. CDR1 is SGDLS, CDR2 YYNGEE, per germline. The CDR3 loop spans 14 amino acids. Trimming left V 4 bases short and J 8 bases short, with 18 bases between. The record originates from a study of cytomegalovirus exposure and HLA in healthy donors. With 60 Vbeta and 13 Jbeta primers, the PCR was carried out. Profiling relied on immunoSEQ multiplex PCR, and the TCRdb table lists in-frame clones only, not all of them. This sample has 160,000 or so clones, with approximately 79% found just once. This chain joins TRBV9 and TRBJ1-2; D might be TRBD1 (6 bases). The sequenced sample was PBMCs. The source of this sequence is a man aged 35 to 55 in good health and CMV-seronegative. CDR3 in DNA: TGTGCCAGCAGCCCAACAACAGGGCTCGACGGCTACACCTTC. It specifies CASSPTTGLDGYTF.